These 4 T cell receptor beta chains originate from one sample sequenced in a study of blood T cell repertoires in COVID-19. Produced via immunoSEQ multiplex PCR; TCRdb's table is partial and in-frame only. This sample yields a few hundred thousand clones, of which about 88% are seen a single time; around 3% belongs to the top ten. Sequencing was performed on peripheral blood. The receptors originated from a man aged 50 to 59 who had recovered from COVID-19.

The V call is TRBV6-5, the J call TRBJ2-7; D possibly corresponds to TRBD2 (6 bases). The length of the CDR3 is 15 residues. The germline CDR1 and CDR2 sequences are MNHEY and SVGAGI. V was clipped by 6 bases and J by 3 bases, with 18 bases between them. The CDR3 is CASRLNRDSNYEQYF. The DNA of the CDR3 is TGTGCCAGCAGATTGAACCGGGACTCCAACTACGAGCAGTACTTC.

This chain connects TRBV27 to TRBJ2-1; D not certain. Germline CDR1 MNHEY, CDR2 SMNVEV (reference sequence). The CDR3 is 16 amino acids. V dropped 2 bases and J dropped 2 bases, with 13 bases sitting between them. DNA of the CDR3: TGTGCCAGCAGTTTAAGGTCGACTCCCCCCTACAATGAGCAGTTCTTC. This gives the protein CASSLRSTPPYNEQFF.

This clone came up a few times. This chain connects TRBV5-1 to TRBJ2-7; tentatively, D is TRBD2 (5 bases). The CDR3 length is 15 residues. The V end was cut by 0 bases, the J end by 2 bases, with 12 bases between. The V gene's germline CDR1 is SGHRS and CDR2 YFSETQ. CDR3 region: CASSLERGVTYEQYF. In DNA form, the CDR3 reads TGCGCCAGCAGCTTGGAACGGGGAGTAACCTACGAGCAGTACTTC.

This chain connects TRBV19 to TRBJ2-1; 10 positions match TRBD1. In germline, CDR1 is LNHDA, CDR2 SQIVND (reference sequence). V shed 6 bases and J 8 bases; nucleotides not matched to a gene: 10. This CDR3 contains 15 residues. Here the CDR3 DNA reads TGTGCCAGTAGCCCGGGACAGGGGTTTTGGGATGAGCAGTTCTTC. Protein product: CASSPGQGFWDEQFF.